This is a list of T cell receptor beta chains from one sample in a study of CD8+CD57+ T cells in acquired aplastic anemia. TCRdb re-derived calls from the reads in MiXCR, one entry per CDR3 protein. The table includes about 190,000 distinct CDR3 sequences, around 47% detected once. Sequencing was carried out using sorted CD4+, CD8+, or CD8+CD57+ T cells (not recorded which) from PBMCs. All receptors derive from a human donor with aplastic anemia. The CDR3 runs from the conserved cysteine through the conserved F or W. The D gene is left open where the match is weak. Only some rows state a clone size, as once, few, many or a class for expanded clones.

v_call: TRBV24-1
clone_size: .
d_call: .
j_call: TRBJ2-6
cdr3_aa: CATSDATGSGANVLTF
cdr3_nt: TGTGCCACCAGTGACGCTACAGGGTCTGGGGCCAACGTCCTGACCTTC

v_call: TRBV15
clone_size: .
d_call: .
j_call: TRBJ1-2
cdr3_aa: CATSRPTEYGYTF
cdr3_nt: TGTGCCACCAGCAGACCTACGGAGTATGGCTACACCTTC

v_call: TRBV2
clone_size: .
d_call: .
j_call: TRBJ1-2
cdr3_aa: CASSPQEALYGYTF
cdr3_nt: TGTGCCAGCAGCCCACAGGAGGCCTTATATGGCTACACCTTC

v_call: TRBV9
clone_size: few
d_call: .
j_call: TRBJ1-5
cdr3_aa: CASSLVGAGQPQHF
cdr3_nt: TGTGCCAGCAGCTTAGTGGGGGCCGGACAGCCCCAGCATTTT

v_call: TRBV19
clone_size: .
d_call: .
j_call: TRBJ1-4
cdr3_aa: CASQGRERNEKLFF
cdr3_nt: TGTGCCAGCCAGGGCAGGGAACGGAATGAAAAACTGTTTTTT

v_call: TRBV25-1
clone_size: .
d_call: TRBD1
j_call: TRBJ1-2
cdr3_aa: CASRQGPNYGYTF
cdr3_nt: TGTGCCAGCCGACAGGGGCCTAACTATGGCTACACCTTC

v_call: TRBV11-1
clone_size: .
d_call: TRBD2
j_call: TRBJ2-1
cdr3_aa: CASTVAGGKNEQFF
cdr3_nt: TGTGCCAGCACAGTAGCGGGAGGTAAAAATGAGCAGTTCTTC

v_call: TRBV10-3
clone_size: once
d_call: TRBD1
j_call: TRBJ1-1
cdr3_aa: CAISEDRARLLNTEAFF
cdr3_nt: TGTGCCATCAGCGAAGACAGGGCCCGACTCCTGAACACTGAAGCTTTCTTT

v_call: TRBV20-1
clone_size: .
d_call: .
j_call: TRBJ2-4
cdr3_aa: CSARRQASFQYF
cdr3_nt: TGCAGTGCTAGAAGACAGGCGAGCTTTCAGTACTTC

v_call: TRBV20-1
clone_size: many
d_call: .
j_call: TRBJ2-1
cdr3_aa: CSARDFKNEQFF
cdr3_nt: TGCAGTGCTAGAGATTTTAAGAATGAGCAGTTCTTC

v_call: TRBV7-2
clone_size: few
d_call: .
j_call: TRBJ2-1
cdr3_aa: CASSLIRAQEQFF
cdr3_nt: TGTGCCAGCAGCTTAATCAGGGCCCAGGAGCAGTTCTTC

v_call: TRBV5-4
clone_size: many
d_call: .
j_call: TRBJ2-3
cdr3_aa: CASSSGGASTDTQYF
cdr3_nt: TGTGCCAGCAGCTCGGGCGGAGCTAGCACAGATACGCAGTATTTT

v_call: TRBV19
clone_size: many
d_call: TRBD2
j_call: TRBJ2-1
cdr3_aa: CASRRTSGAGSYNEQFF
cdr3_nt: TGTGCCAGCCGGCGGACTAGCGGGGCGGGGTCCTACAATGAGCAGTTCTTC

v_call: TRBV2
clone_size: .
d_call: .
j_call: TRBJ2-7
cdr3_aa: CASSPTAAPDYEQYF
cdr3_nt: TGTGCCAGCTCACCAACAGCGGCTCCGGATTACGAGCAGTACTTC

v_call: TRBV10-3
clone_size: .
d_call: .
j_call: TRBJ2-7
cdr3_aa: CAISEALGGPYEQYF
cdr3_nt: TGTGCCATCAGTGAGGCGCTCGGGGGGCCCTACGAGCAGTACTTC

v_call: TRBV20-1
clone_size: many
d_call: .
j_call: TRBJ2-5
cdr3_aa: CSAWGQGETQYF
cdr3_nt: TGCAGTGCTTGGGGTCAGGGAGAGACCCAGTACTTC

v_call: TRBV3-1
clone_size: .
d_call: .
j_call: TRBJ2-7
cdr3_aa: CASSQGPGPYEQYF
cdr3_nt: TGTGCCAGCAGCCAGGGCCCAGGACCATACGAGCAGTACTTC

v_call: TRBV7-6
clone_size: .
d_call: .
j_call: TRBJ1-6
cdr3_aa: CASSLGTRTLHF
cdr3_nt: TGTGCCAGCAGCTTAGGTACCAGAACCCTCCACTTT

v_call: TRBV20-1
clone_size: .
d_call: TRBD1
j_call: TRBJ1-6
cdr3_aa: CSASPGTGINSPLHF
cdr3_nt: TGCAGTGCTAGCCCCGGGACAGGAATTAATTCACCCCTCCACTTT

v_call: TRBV30
clone_size: .
d_call: .
j_call: TRBJ1-2
cdr3_aa: CAWRYAGSGYTF
cdr3_nt: TGTGCCTGGAGATATGCAGGGAGTGGCTACACCTTC

v_call: TRBV29-1
clone_size: .
d_call: .
j_call: TRBJ2-1
cdr3_aa: CSVVTPYASPNEQFF
cdr3_nt: TGCAGCGTCGTAACCCCCTACGCTAGCCCCAATGAGCAGTTCTTC

v_call: TRBV6-1
clone_size: few
d_call: TRBD1
j_call: TRBJ2-1
cdr3_aa: CASRIQQGLLGTREQFF
cdr3_nt: TGTGCCAGCAGGATCCAACAGGGGCTACTCGGTACTCGAGAGCAGTTCTTC

v_call: TRBV5-8
clone_size: many
d_call: TRBD1
j_call: TRBJ2-7
cdr3_aa: CASSFRQGRYGEQYF
cdr3_nt: TGTGCCAGCAGCTTTAGACAGGGTCGTTATGGCGAGCAGTACTTC

v_call: TRBV12-3/TRBV12-4
clone_size: .
d_call: .
j_call: TRBJ1-2
cdr3_aa: CASSPDGNYYGYTF
cdr3_nt: TGTGCCAGCAGTCCCGACGGGAACTACTATGGCTACACCTTC

v_call: TRBV5-1
clone_size: .
d_call: TRBD1
j_call: TRBJ1-5
cdr3_aa: CASSIGQGSQPQHF
cdr3_nt: TGCGCAAGCAGCATAGGACAGGGGAGTCAGCCCCAGCATTTT

v_call: TRBV7-8
clone_size: .
d_call: .
j_call: TRBJ1-2
cdr3_aa: CASSAGTAWAHTF
cdr3_nt: TGTGCCAGCAGCGCCGGGACGGCCTGGGCCCACACCTTC

v_call: TRBV20-1
clone_size: once
d_call: .
j_call: TRBJ2-1
cdr3_aa: CSAPPRAVHNEQFF
cdr3_nt: TGCAGTGCCCCCCCGCGGGCGGTGCACAATGAGCAGTTCTTC

v_call: TRBV11-1
clone_size: .
d_call: TRBD2
j_call: TRBJ2-3
cdr3_aa: CASSLLSGGATWYYF
cdr3_nt: TGTGCCAGCAGCTTACTCAGCGGGGGGGCCACTTGGTACTATTTT